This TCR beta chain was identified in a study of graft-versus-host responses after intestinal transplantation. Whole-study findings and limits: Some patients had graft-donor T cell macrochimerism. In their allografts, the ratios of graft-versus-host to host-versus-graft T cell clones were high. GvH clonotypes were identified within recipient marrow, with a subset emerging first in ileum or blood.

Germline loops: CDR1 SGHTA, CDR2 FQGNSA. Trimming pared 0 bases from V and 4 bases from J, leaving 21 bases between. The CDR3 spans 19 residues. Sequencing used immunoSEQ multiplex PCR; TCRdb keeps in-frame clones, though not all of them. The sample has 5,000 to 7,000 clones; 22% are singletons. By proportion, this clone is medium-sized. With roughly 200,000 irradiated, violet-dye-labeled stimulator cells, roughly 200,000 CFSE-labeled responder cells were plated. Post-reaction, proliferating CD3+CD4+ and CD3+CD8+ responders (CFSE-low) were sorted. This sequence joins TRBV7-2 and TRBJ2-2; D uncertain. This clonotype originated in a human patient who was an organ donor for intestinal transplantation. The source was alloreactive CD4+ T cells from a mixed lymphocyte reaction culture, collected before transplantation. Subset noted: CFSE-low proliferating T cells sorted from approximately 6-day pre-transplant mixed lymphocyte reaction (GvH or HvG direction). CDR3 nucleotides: TGTGCCAGCAGCTTAGCGCAGTTAGTCGGCTTTCGGTTCACCGGGGAGCTGTTTTTT. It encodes CASSLAQLVGFRFTGELFF.